One and the same sample provided the 16 T cell receptor beta chains below, sequenced in a study of T cell repertoires in cytomegalovirus infection. TCRdb re-called the reads with MiXCR, one entry per CDR3 protein. The table lists about 240,000 distinct CDR3 sequences, around 6.4% of them singletons. The sample was PBMCs. The receptors were gathered from a human donor in good health (CMV status not recorded). Some clones in this sample may be carry-over from other donors' samples.

For the CDR3, the DNA is TGTGCCAGCAGCACAGGGTTGGTCTATGGCTACACCTTC. Its protein product is CASSTGLVYGYTF. The gene calls are TRBV14 and TRBJ1-2; weak D call: TRBD1 (6 bases). Germline CDR1 and CDR2: SGHDN and FVKESK. Trimming removed 5 bases at V and 4 bases at J, with 11 bases between. The CDR3 has 13 residues.

This clonotype has a count of ten or more. The chain carries TRBV29-1 and TRBJ1-2; D is undetermined. Germline values: CDR1 SQVTM, CDR2 ANQGSEA. V lost 5 bases and J lost 4, with 11 bases in between. The CDR3 sequence is 12 residues long. The DNA of the CDR3 is TGCAGCGTTCCCCCGGAAGTCTATGGCTACACCTTC. Encoded protein: CSVPPEVYGYTF.

This clonotype was detected only a few times. The chain combines TRBV29-1 with TRBJ1-5; tentatively, D is TRBD1 (5 bases). Germline V gene data show CDR1 as SQVTM and CDR2 as ANQGSEA. This CDR3 has 12 amino acids. Trimming stripped 5 bases from V and 8 bases from J, with 13 bases between. CDR3 amino acids: CSVSQGSKPQHF. The CDR3 coding sequence is TGCAGCGTTAGTCAGGGTAGCAAGCCCCAGCATTTT.

This clonotype was detected ten times or more. The chain carries TRBV6-2 or TRBV6-3 and TRBJ1-5; a weak D match, TRBD1 (5 bases). The length of the CDR3 is 14 residues. V was clipped by 7 bases and J by 4 bases, with 14 bases between them. Germline values: CDR1 MNHEY, CDR2 SVGEGT. The CDR3 spells CASTEGIRNQPQHF. The CDR3 DNA is TGTGCCAGCACCGAGGGGATACGAAATCAGCCCCAGCATTTT.

This clonotype was counted at least ten times. The chain has TRBV7-2 and TRBJ2-7; possibly TRBD1 for D (6 bases). V was clipped by 3 bases and J by 1 base, with 13 bases between them. The CDR3 has 15 amino acids. Germline V lookup: CDR1 SGHTA, CDR2 FQGNSA. DNA for the CDR3: TGTGCCAGCAGCTTTTTCGGGACAAGATCCTACGAGCAGTACTTC. This codes for CASSFFGTRSYEQYF.

This clonotype was counted ten times or more. The rearrangement uses TRBV29-1 and TRBJ2-6, with a weak D call TRBD1 (5 bases). V was pared by 4 bases and J by 4 bases, with 11 bases between. Per the germline V gene, CDR1 is SQVTM and CDR2 is ANQGSEA. This CDR3 region has 14 residues. CDR3 loop: CSVVQGDGANVLTF. The CDR3 nucleotides read TGCAGCGTTGTCCAGGGTGACGGGGCCAACGTCCTGACTTTC.

This clonotype has a count of ten or more. This chain connects TRBV5-4 to TRBJ2-2; D remains unclear. This CDR3 region has 13 residues. The V gene's germline CDR1 is SGHNT and CDR2 YYREEE (reference sequence). Trimming stripped 4 bases from V and 5 bases from J, with 9 bases between. This CDR3 is CASSTGRTGELFF. CDR3 DNA: TGTGCCAGCAGCACTGGACGGACCGGGGAGCTGTTTTTT. Full variable domain (rest looked up from reference TRBV5-4 and TRBJ2-2): ETGVTQSPTHLIKTRGQQVTLRCSSQSGHNTVSWYQQALGQGPQFIFQYYREEENGRGNFPPRFSGLQFPNYSSELNVNALELDDSALYLCASSTGRTGELFFGEGSRLTVL.

This clonotype was observed many times. The DNA for the CDR3 is TGTGCCAGCAGCCCCGGGACAGGGGGCGCGTATCCCTATGGCTACACCTTC. This translates into CASSPGTGGAYPYGYTF. This chain links TRBV7-2 with TRBJ1-2; 12 bases align to TRBD1. The CDR3 is made up of 17 amino acids. Germline CDR1 SGHTA, CDR2 FQGNSA. V shed 5 bases and J 4 bases; nucleotides not matched to a gene: 11.

This clonotype was seen ten or more times. The V and J genes are TRBV28 and TRBJ2-3, with D uncertain. This CDR3 region has 13 residues. The V gene lost 8 bases and the J gene lost 4 bases, with 13 bases spanning the gap. Germline values: CDR1 MDHEN, CDR2 SYDVKM. The CDR3 bases are TGTGCCAGCCGAGAAATTTCGGCAGATACGCAGTATTTT. Amino acids: CASREISADTQYF. Looking up the rest from reference TRBV28 and TRBJ2-3 gives the full variable domain: DVKVTQSSRYLVKRTGEKVFLECVQDMDHENMFWYRQDPGLGLRLIYFSYDVKMKEKGDIPEGYSVSREKKERFSLILESASTNQTSMYLCASREISADTQYFGPGTRLTVL.

This clonotype has ten or more counts. The rearrangement joins TRBV4-1 to TRBJ1-2; D not resolved. The CDR3 extends over 13 amino acids. Germline V gene lookup returns CDR1 MGHRA and CDR2 YSYEKL. The V and J ends lost 1 base and 8 bases respectively, with 11 bases between them. Here the CDR3 reads CASSQGRGDGYTF. CDR3 coding DNA: TGCGCCAGCAGCCAAGGCCGGGGAGACGGCTACACCTTC.

This chain uses TRBV20-1 with TRBJ2-3; D uncertain. V lost 4 bases and J lost 5, with 16 bases in between. The CDR3 sequence is 14 residues long. In germline, CDR1 is DFQATT, CDR2 SNEGSKA (reference sequence). The CDR3 DNA reads as TGCAGTGCTAACGACCAACGCAGGATAGATACGCAGTATTTT. Amino acid sequence: CSANDQRRIDTQYF.

This clonotype was seen many times. The chain uses TRBV29-1 and TRBJ2-7, with a possible D match to TRBD2 (6 bases). The CDR3 runs to 15 residues. Germline CDR1 SQVTM, CDR2 ANQGSEA. V lost 1 base and J lost 2, with 15 bases in between. CDR3 DNA sequence: TGCAGCGTTGAAGTCCCAGCAGGGAGGACCTACGAGCAGTACTTC. This translates into CSVEVPAGRTYEQYF.

The sample holds many counts of this clonotype. This chain connects TRBV7-2 to TRBJ2-6; D is unclear. Germline V gene sequence: CDR1 SGHTA, CDR2 FQGNSA. This CDR3 spans 17 amino acids. The V end was cut by 0 bases, the J end by 0 bases, with 9 bases between. The CDR3 nucleotides are TGTGCCAGCAGCTTAGCAGGGCCGAACTCTGGGGCCAACGTCCTGACTTTC. Translated: CASSLAGPNSGANVLTF.

This clonotype was detected ten times or more. V is TRBV30 and J is TRBJ1-5; no firm D call. In germline, CDR1 is GTSNPN, CDR2 SVGIG (reference sequence). This CDR3 spans 14 amino acids. Trimming stripped 2 bases from V and 2 bases from J, with 10 bases between. CDR3 DNA sequence: TGTGCCTGGAGTTCTTCACTGGGCAATCAGCCCCAGCATTTT. It encodes CAWSSSLGNQPQHF.

This clonotype has at least ten counts. The CDR3 bases are TGTGCCAGCAGCTTAGTTTCGCCAGTGAACACTGAAGCTTTCTTT. Its protein is CASSLVSPVNTEAFF. The chain carries TRBV7-8 and TRBJ1-1; D is undetermined. The CDR3 has 15 amino acids. Germline V gene lookup returns CDR1 SGHVS and CDR2 FQNEAQ. Trimming removed 1 base from V and 0 bases from J, with 9 bases in between.

Many counts were recorded for this clonotype. V is TRBV19 and J is TRBJ2-1; 9 bases are shared with TRBD1. Trimming at V came to 7 bases and at J to 10 bases, leaving 5 bases not matched to a gene. The length of the CDR3 is 12 residues. Per germline, CDR1 LNHDA and CDR2 SQIVND (reference sequence). The CDR3 here is CASKQGAGEQFF. CDR3 nucleotides: TGTGCCAGTAAACAGGGGGCCGGCGAGCAGTTCTTC.